This T cell receptor (delta chain) comes out of a study of gamma-delta chains in newborns, infants, children. At the level of the study: Polyclonal expansion of innate γδ T cells after birth follows microbial exposure.

TCRdb reanalyzed the reads using CATT. Seen here are roughly 1,300 delta-chain clones, approximately 2.2% observed once, and the top ten hold 25% to 35%. A few counts support this clone. This may be a read error: a much more frequent sequence differs by one nucleotide. Additional DNA sequences in this sample encode the identical CDR3. The origin of this receptor is a child in good health. The specimen sequenced was blood.

CDR3 residues: CACDTAYLGDPRYTDKLIF. CDR3 bases: TGTGCCTGCGACACCGCCTACCTGGGGGACCCGAGGTACACCGATAAACTCATCTTT. The V call is TRDV2, the J call TRDJ1, with TRDD3 matching 8 bases. CDR1 is GEAIGNYY and CDR2 is EKD in the germline V gene. This CDR3 is built from 19 residues.